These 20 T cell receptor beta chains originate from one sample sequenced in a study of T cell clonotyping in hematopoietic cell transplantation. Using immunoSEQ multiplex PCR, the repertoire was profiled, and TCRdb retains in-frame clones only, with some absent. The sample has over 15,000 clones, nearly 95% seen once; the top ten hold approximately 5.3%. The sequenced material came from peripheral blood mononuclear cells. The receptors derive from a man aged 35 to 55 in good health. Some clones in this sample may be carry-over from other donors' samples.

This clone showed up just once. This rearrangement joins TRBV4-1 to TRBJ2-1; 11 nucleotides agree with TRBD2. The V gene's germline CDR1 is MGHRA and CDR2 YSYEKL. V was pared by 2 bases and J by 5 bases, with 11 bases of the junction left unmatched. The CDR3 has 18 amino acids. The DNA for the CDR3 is TGCGCCAGCAGCCAATCCCGGGGCGGGACTAGCGGTGACAATGAGCAGTTCTTC. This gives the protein CASSQSRGGTSGDNEQFF.

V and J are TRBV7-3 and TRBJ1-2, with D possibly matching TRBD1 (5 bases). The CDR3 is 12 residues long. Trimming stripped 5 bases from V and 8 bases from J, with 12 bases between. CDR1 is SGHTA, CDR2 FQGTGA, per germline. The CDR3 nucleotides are TGTGCCAGCAGCACAGGAACATCGGGCTACACCTTC. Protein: CASSTGTSGYTF.

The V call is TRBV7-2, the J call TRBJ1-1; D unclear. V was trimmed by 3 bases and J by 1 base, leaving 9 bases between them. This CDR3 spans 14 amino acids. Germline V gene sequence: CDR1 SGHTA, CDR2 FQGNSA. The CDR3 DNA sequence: TGTGCCAGCAGCTTTATTCTAACGAACACTGAAGCTTTCTTT. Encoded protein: CASSFILTNTEAFF.

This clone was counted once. Here the CDR3 reads CASTSDRGYYEQYF. The CDR3 DNA sequence: TGTGCCAGCACTAGCGATCGGGGTTACTACGAGCAGTACTTC. This rearrangement joins TRBV2 to TRBJ2-7, with D maybe TRBD2 (6 bases). V lost 7 bases, J lost 3 bases, and 16 bases lay in between. CDR1 is SNHLY and CDR2 is FYNNEI in the germline V gene. CDR3 length: 14 amino acids.

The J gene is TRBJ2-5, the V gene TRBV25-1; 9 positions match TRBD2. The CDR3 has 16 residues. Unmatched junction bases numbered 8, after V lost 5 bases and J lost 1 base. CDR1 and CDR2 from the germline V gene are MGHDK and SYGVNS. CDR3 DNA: TGTGCCAGCAGTTCCGCAGGCGGGAGGGCCCAAGAGACCCAGTACTTC. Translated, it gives CASSSAGGRAQETQYF. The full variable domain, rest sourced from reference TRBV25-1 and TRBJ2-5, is EADIYQTPRYLVIGTGKKITLECSQTMGHDKMYWYQQDPGMELHLIHYSYGVNSTEKGDLSSESTVSRIRTEHFPLTLESARPSHTSQYLCASSSAGGRAQETQYFGPGTRLLVL.

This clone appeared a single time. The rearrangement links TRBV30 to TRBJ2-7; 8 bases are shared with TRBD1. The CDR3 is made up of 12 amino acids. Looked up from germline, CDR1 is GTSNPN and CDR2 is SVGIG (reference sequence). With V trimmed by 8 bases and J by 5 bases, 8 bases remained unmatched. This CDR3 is CAGRTGLHEQYF. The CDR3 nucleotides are TGTGCCGGAAGGACAGGGCTCCACGAGCAGTACTTC.

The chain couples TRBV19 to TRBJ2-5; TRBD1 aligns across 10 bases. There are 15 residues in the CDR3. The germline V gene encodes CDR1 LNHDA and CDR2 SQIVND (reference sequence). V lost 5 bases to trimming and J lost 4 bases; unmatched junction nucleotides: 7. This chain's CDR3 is CASSGPGQGIETQYF. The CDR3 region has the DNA TGTGCCAGTAGTGGTCCGGGACAGGGGATAGAGACCCAGTACTTC.

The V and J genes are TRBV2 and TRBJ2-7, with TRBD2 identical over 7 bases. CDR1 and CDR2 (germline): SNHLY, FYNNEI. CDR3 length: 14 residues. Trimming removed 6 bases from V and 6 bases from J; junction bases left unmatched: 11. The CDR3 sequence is CASRPGTTSLEQYF. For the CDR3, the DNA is TGTGCCAGCAGGCCCGGGACTACCTCCCTCGAGCAGTACTTC.

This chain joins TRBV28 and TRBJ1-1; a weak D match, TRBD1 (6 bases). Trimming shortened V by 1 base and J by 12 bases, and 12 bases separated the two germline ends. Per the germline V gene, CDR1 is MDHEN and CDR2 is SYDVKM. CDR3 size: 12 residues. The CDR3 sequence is CASSLSGGKSFF. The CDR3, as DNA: TGTGCCAGCAGTTTATCTGGGGGCAAGTCTTTCTTT.

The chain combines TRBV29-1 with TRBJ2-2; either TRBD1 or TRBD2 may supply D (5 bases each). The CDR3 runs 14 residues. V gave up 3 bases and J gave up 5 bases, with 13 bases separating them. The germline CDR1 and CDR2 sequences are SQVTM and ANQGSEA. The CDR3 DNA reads TGCAGCGTTGAGACGGGGCAGTTGACCGGGGAGCTGTTTTTT. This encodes CSVETGQLTGELFF.

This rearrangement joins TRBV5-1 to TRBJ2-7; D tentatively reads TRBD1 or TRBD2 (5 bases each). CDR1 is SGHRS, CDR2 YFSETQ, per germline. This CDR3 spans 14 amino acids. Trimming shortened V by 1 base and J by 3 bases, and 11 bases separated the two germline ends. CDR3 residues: CASSLSRDLYEQYF. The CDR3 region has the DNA TGCGCCAGCAGCTTGTCCAGGGACCTCTACGAGCAGTACTTC.

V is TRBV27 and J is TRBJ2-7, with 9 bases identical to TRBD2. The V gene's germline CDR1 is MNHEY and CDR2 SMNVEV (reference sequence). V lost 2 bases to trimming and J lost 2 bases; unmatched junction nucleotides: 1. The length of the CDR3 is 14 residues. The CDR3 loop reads CASSLAGGPYEQYF. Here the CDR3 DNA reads TGTGCCAGCAGTTTAGCGGGGGGGCCCTACGAGCAGTACTTC.

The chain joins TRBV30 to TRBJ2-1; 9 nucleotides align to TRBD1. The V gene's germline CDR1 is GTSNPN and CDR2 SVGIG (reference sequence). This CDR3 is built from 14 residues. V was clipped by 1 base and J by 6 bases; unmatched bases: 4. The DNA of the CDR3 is TGTGCCTGGAGTGACGGGACAGGGCCCAATGAGCAGTTCTTC. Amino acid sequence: CAWSDGTGPNEQFF.

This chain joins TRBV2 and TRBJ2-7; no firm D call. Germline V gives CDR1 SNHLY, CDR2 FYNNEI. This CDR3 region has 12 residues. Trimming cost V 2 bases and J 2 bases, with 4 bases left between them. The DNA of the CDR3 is TGTGCCAGCAGTGAACAACCCTACGAGCAGTACTTC. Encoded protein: CASSEQPYEQYF. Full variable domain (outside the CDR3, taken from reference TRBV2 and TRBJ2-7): EPEVTQTPSHQVTQMGQEVILRCVPISNHLYFYWYRQILGQKVEFLVSFYNNEISEKSEIFDDQFSVERPDGSNFTLKIRSTKLEDSAMYFCASSEQPYEQYFGPGTRLTVT.

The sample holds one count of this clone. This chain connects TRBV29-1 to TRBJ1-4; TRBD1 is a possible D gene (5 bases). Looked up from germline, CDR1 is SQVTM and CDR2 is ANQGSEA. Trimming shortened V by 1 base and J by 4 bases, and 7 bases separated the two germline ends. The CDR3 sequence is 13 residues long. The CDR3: CSVEVDNNEKLFF. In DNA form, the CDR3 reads TGCAGCGTTGAAGTGGACAATAATGAAAAACTGTTTTTT.

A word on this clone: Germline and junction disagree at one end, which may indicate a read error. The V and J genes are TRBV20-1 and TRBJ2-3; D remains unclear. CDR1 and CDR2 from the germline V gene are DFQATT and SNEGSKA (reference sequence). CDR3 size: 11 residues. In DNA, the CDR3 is TGCAGTGCCAGAGGTGGAGATACGCAGTATTTT. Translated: CSARGGDTQYF.

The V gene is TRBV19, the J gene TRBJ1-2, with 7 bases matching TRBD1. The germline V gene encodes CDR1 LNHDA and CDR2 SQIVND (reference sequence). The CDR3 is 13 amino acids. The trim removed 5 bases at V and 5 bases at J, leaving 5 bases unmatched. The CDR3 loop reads CASSGEGAYGYTF. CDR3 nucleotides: TGTGCCAGTAGTGGGGAGGGGGCTTATGGCTACACCTTC.

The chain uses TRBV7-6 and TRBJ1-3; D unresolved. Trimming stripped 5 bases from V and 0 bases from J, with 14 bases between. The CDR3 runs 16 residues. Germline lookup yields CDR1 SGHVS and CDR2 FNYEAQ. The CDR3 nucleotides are TGTGCCAGCAGCCAAAATCACGTTAGCTCTGGAAACACCATATATTTT. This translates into CASSQNHVSSGNTIYF.

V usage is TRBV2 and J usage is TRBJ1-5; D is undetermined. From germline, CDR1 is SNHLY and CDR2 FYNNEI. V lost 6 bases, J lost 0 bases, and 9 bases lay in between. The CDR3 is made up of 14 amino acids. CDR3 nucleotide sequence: TGTGCCAGCAGAGCCACGTATAGCAATCAGCCCCAGCATTTT. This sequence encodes CASRATYSNQPQHF.

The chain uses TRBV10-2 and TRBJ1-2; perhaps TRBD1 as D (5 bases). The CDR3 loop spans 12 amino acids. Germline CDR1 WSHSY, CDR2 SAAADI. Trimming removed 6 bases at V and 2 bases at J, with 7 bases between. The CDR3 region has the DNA TGCGCCAGCAGCCCAGGGAACTATGGCTACACCTTC. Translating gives CASSPGNYGYTF.